This TCR beta chain derives from a study of blood T cell repertoires in COVID-19. The protocol was immunoSEQ multiplex PCR, while the TCRdb copy is restricted to in-frame clones and leaves out a portion. The sample has approximately 210,000 clones, 80% to 90% seen once. V was clipped by 2 bases and J by 5 bases, with 10 bases between them. CDR3 size: 14 residues. Germline CDR1 and CDR2: MDHEN and SYDVKM. This receptor was obtained from a woman in her fifties or sixties with acute or convalescent COVID-19. The rearrangement uses TRBV28 and TRBJ2-1; weak D call: TRBD2 (5 bases). Source material: peripheral blood. The CDR3 nucleotides are TGTGCCAGCAGTTTAATCCGGGAAGACAATGAGCAGTTCTTC. This translates into CASSLIREDNEQFF.